The 21 T cell receptor beta chains below were found in one sample sequenced in a study of Graves' ophthalmopathy and Graves' hyperthyroidism. CDR3 regions of TCR beta were amplified from RNA transcripts. Investigators did first-round RT-PCR with HTBI primers, then second-round multiplex PCR. Each CDR3 protein gets one entry after TCRdb re-called the multiplex PCR reads with MiXCR. In the table there are 200,000 to 250,000 distinct CDR3 sequences, around a fifth of which are singletons. The material sequenced was peripheral blood. All receptors derive from a woman aged 45-65 years with Graves' ophthalmopathy.

This clonotype came up many times. The rearrangement uses TRBV30 and TRBJ2-7, with no clear D. Trimming removed 4 bases from V and 0 bases from J, with 10 bases in between. In germline, CDR1 is GTSNPN, CDR2 SVGIG (reference sequence). The length of the CDR3 is 13 residues. CDR3 in amino acids: CAWKAKSSYEQYF. The CDR3 DNA is TGTGCCTGGAAGGCCAAGAGCTCCTACGAGCAGTACTTC.

In its sample, this clonotype was seen many times. The rearrangement joins TRBV6-1 to TRBJ2-7; D call uncertain. This CDR3 spans 14 amino acids. Germline CDR1 MNHNS, CDR2 SASEGT. With 5 bases removed from V and 2 bases from J, the gap between germline ends came to 13 bases. CDR3 coding DNA: TGTGCCAGCAGTCCCCCGGGCCTGACCTACGAGCAGTACTTC. It yields the protein CASSPPGLTYEQYF.

This clonotype was recorded at least ten times. The V call is TRBV20-1, the J call TRBJ2-7; no definite D call. Germline V gene data show CDR1 as DFQATT and CDR2 as SNEGSKA (reference sequence). CDR3 length equals 15 residues. With 4 bases removed from V and 0 bases from J, the gap between germline ends came to 16 bases. This CDR3 is CSAILGVPHSYEQYF. CDR3 DNA: TGCAGTGCTATATTAGGTGTTCCACACTCCTACGAGCAGTACTTC.

At least ten counts were recorded for this clonotype. The V and J genes are TRBV6-1 and TRBJ2-2; either TRBD1 or TRBD2 may supply D (5 bases each). The V gene's germline CDR1 is MNHNS and CDR2 SASEGT. The CDR3 length is 13 residues. With 8 bases removed from V and 5 bases from J, the gap between germline ends came to 12 bases. CDR3 loop: CASGTRETGELFF. The CDR3 DNA sequence: TGTGCCAGCGGGACCCGGGAAACCGGGGAGCTGTTTTTT.

This clonotype was counted at least ten times. This chain links TRBV7-8 with TRBJ2-1, with 8 bases lining up with TRBD2. The CDR3 is 16 residues long. In germline, CDR1 is SGHVS, CDR2 FQNEAQ. The V and J ends lost 8 bases and 7 bases, in that order; junction bases with no gene match: 16. The DNA for the CDR3 is TGTGCCAGCTGCCCAATTCCCGGGACTAGGGGGAATGAGCAGTTCTTC. It is translated as CASCPIPGTRGNEQFF.

V and J are TRBV4-1 and TRBJ2-2; 10 nucleotides align to TRBD2. CDR1 and CDR2 from the germline V gene are MGHRA and YSYEKL. This CDR3 region has 19 residues. The V and J ends lost 4 bases and 4 bases, in that order; junction bases with no gene match: 15. The CDR3 reads CASSPRLAGVSVGTGELFF. The DNA for the CDR3 is TGCGCCAGCAGCCCCCGTCTAGCGGGAGTTTCGGTCGGCACCGGGGAGCTGTTTTTT.

In this sample, this clonotype turned up many times. This chain links TRBV4-2 with TRBJ1-1; the match to TRBD1 covers 7 bases. This CDR3 comprises 14 residues. V was pared by 1 base and J by 5 bases, with 4 bases of the junction left unmatched. Germline loops: CDR1 LGHNA, CDR2 YNFKEQ. CDR3 nucleotide sequence: TGTGCCAGCAGCCAAGTACAGGGGAGAACTGAAGCTTTCTTT. This sequence encodes CASSQVQGRTEAFF.

This clonotype was picked up a small number of times. The chain employs TRBV5-1 and TRBJ1-2, with 11 bases identical to TRBD1. This CDR3 has 15 amino acids. Per germline, CDR1 SGHRS and CDR2 YFSETQ. V was clipped by 4 bases and J by 7 bases; unmatched bases: 9. DNA of the CDR3: TGCGCCAGCAGCCCCGGACAGGGGGCTGTTGGTGGCTACACCTTC. This translates into CASSPGQGAVGGYTF.

This clonotype occurred many times. This chain links TRBV6-5 with TRBJ2-7; maybe TRBD2 (6 bases). V lost 7 bases, J lost 3 bases, and 13 bases lay in between. Germline V CDR1 and CDR2: MNHEY, SVGAGI. The length of the CDR3 is 13 residues. CDR3 bases: TGTGCCAGCACCCGGACTATGGGCTACGAGCAGTACTTC. Translating it yields CASTRTMGYEQYF.

This clonotype was seen many times. The J gene is TRBJ2-7, the V gene TRBV7-2, with 9 bases lining up with TRBD1. The trim removed 3 bases at V and 6 bases at J, leaving 6 bases unmatched. The CDR3 covers 14 residues. The germline V gene encodes CDR1 SGHTA and CDR2 FQGNSA. CDR3 coding DNA: TGTGCCAGCAGCTTGCCTCGGACAGGGGCCGAGCAGTACTTC. Its translation: CASSLPRTGAEQYF.

The sample holds many counts of this clonotype. V gene TRBV20-1 combines with J gene TRBJ1-1; D gene unclear. Germline-derived CDR1 and CDR2 are DFQATT and SNEGSKA (reference sequence). V lost 6 bases and J 1 base, leaving 6 bases between the germline ends. The length of the CDR3 is 11 residues. CDR3 sequence reads: CSAPENTEAFF. Written as DNA, the CDR3 is TGCAGTGCCCCGGAGAACACTGAAGCTTTCTTT.

There are many counts of this clonotype. The gene calls are TRBV12-3 or TRBV12-4 and TRBJ1-2; tentatively, D is TRBD1 (5 bases). Trimming took 4 bases from V and 4 from J, leaving 16 bases between them. The length of the CDR3 is 15 residues. Here the CDR3 reads CASSSSGLTSYGYTF. The CDR3 DNA is TGTGCCAGCAGTTCATCGGGACTGACCAGCTATGGCTACACCTTC.

To note about this clonotype: This may stem from a read error, because a much larger clone lies one nucleotide away. This chain joins TRBV5-6 and TRBJ2-5; TRBD1 is a possible D gene (6 bases). The CDR3 has 17 amino acids. V was pared by 6 bases and J by 1 base, with 22 bases between. Germline CDR1 is SGHDT and CDR2 is YYEEEE. CDR3 in DNA: TGTGCCAGCATCGACAGGAGGCGGAACCGAGCCCAAGAGACCCAGTACTTC. Its protein product is CASIDRRRNRAQETQYF.

The chain is built from TRBV10-3 and TRBJ1-2; D is unresolved. The CDR3 spans 13 residues. Germline V gene sequence: CDR1 ENHRY, CDR2 SYGVKD. The V end lost 2 bases, the J end lost 8 bases, and 12 bases lay between the germline ends. The CDR3 loop reads CAISEDPKPGYTF. CDR3 sequence (DNA): TGTGCCATCAGTGAGGACCCAAAGCCGGGCTACACCTTC.

The chain uses TRBV20-1 and TRBJ1-1, with 7 positions matching TRBD1. The CDR3 spans 13 residues. V lost 5 bases and J lost 1; bases outside the gene matches: 4. Looked up from germline, CDR1 is DFQATT and CDR2 is SNEGSKA (reference sequence). The CDR3 here is CSAPDRTNTEAFF. As DNA, the CDR3 is TGCAGTGCTCCGGACAGGACGAACACTGAAGCTTTCTTT.

The sample holds one count of this clonotype. CDR3 DNA sequence: TGTGCCAGCAGCCAGACTAGCGGCGAGCAGTACTTC. This sequence encodes CASSQTSGEQYF. The V call is TRBV28, the J call TRBJ2-7; 9 bases are shared with TRBD2. Germline assignment: CDR1 MDHEN and CDR2 SYDVKM. V was clipped by 6 bases and J by 6 bases; unmatched bases: 3. This CDR3 is built from 12 residues.

This clonotype was counted at least ten times. V is TRBV25-1 and J is TRBJ2-7, with D tentatively TRBD2 (7 bases). This CDR3 contains 14 residues. V dropped 8 bases and J dropped 6 bases, with 20 bases sitting between them. Germline V lookup: CDR1 MGHDK, CDR2 SYGVNS. The CDR3 nucleotides are TGTGCCAGCCGCCAGGGAGGGGGGCAGGCCGAGCAGTACTTC. Its protein product is CASRQGGGQAEQYF.

The J gene is TRBJ1-5, the V gene TRBV7-2; D is uncertain. Trimming removed 4 bases at V and 4 bases at J, with 11 bases between. CDR3 length equals 14 residues. Germline lookup yields CDR1 SGHTA and CDR2 FQGNSA. The CDR3 DNA is TGTGCCAGCAGCTCCCTAGGACCTAATCAGCCCCAGCATTTT. This encodes CASSSLGPNQPQHF.

The chain employs TRBV11-2 and TRBJ2-7, with D perhaps matching TRBD2 (6 bases). Germline CDR1 reads SGHAT; CDR2 reads FQNNGV. Trimming cost V 5 bases and J 4 bases, with 18 bases left between them. The CDR3 is 15 residues long. The CDR3 sequence: CASSRGLGGWYEQYF. The CDR3 DNA is TGTGCCAGCAGCCGGGGACTCGGGGGTTGGTACGAGCAGTACTTC.

This clonotype was observed at least ten times. The chain couples TRBV6-5 to TRBJ2-5, with D possibly being TRBD1 or TRBD2 (5 bases each). V was clipped by 7 bases and J by 1 base, with 19 bases between them. From germline, CDR1 is MNHEY and CDR2 SVGAGI. This CDR3 is 16 amino acids long. CDR3 DNA: TGTGCCAGCACCAGATCAGGGCTAGCCCCCCAAGAGACCCAGTACTTC. Translated: CASTRSGLAPQETQYF.

About this clonotype: This could be a read error, since a much larger clone is one nucleotide away. The chain carries TRBV29-1 and TRBJ2-5; tentatively, D is TRBD1 (6 bases). The J call may be wrong; the DNA end is better matched by TRBJ2-1. In germline, CDR1 is SQVTM, CDR2 ANQGSEA. The CDR3 spans 13 residues. CDR3: CSVEGTVQETQFF. In DNA, the CDR3 is TGCAGCGTTGAAGGGACAGTTCAAGAGACCCAGTTCTTC.